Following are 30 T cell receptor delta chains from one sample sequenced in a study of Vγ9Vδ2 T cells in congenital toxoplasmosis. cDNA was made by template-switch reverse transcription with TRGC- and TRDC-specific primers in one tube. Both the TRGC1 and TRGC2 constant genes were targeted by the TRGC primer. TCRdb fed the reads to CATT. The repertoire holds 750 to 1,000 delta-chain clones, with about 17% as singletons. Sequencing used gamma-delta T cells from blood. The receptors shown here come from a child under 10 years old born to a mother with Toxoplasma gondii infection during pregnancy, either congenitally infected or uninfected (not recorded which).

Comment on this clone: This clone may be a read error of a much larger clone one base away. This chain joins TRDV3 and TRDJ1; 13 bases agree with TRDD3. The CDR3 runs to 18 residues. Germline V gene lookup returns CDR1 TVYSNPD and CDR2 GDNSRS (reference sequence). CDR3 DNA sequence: TGTGCCTTTAACTGGGGGATACGCCCGGGGGAGGCCACCGATAAACTCACCTTT. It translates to CAFNWGIRPGEATDKLTF.

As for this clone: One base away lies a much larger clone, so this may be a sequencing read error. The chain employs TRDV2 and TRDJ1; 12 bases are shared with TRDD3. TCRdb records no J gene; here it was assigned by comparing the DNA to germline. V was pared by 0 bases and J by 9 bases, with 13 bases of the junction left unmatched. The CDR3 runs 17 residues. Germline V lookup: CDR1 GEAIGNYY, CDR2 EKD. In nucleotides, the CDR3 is TGTGCCTGTGACACCCTGGGGGATACGCACAAGGATCGCGAACTCATCTTT. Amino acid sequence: CACDTLGDTHKDRELIF.

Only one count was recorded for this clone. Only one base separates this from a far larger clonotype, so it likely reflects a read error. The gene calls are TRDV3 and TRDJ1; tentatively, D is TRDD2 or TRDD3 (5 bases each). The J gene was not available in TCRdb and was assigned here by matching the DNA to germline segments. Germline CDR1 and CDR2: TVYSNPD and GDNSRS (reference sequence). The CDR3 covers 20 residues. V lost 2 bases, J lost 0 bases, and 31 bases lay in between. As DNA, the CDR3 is TGTGCCTTTTTGGATCCGTTCCGGGGGTCCTATCCCTGGTACACCGATAAACTCATCTTT. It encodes CAFLDPFRGSYPWYTDKLIF.

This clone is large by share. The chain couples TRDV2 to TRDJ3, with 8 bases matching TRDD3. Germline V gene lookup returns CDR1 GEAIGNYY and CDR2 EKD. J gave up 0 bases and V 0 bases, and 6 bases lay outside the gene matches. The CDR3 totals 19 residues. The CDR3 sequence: CACDTVFGGYSWDTRQMFF. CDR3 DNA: TGTGCCTGTGACACCGTGTTCGGGGGATACTCCTGGGACACCCGACAGATGTTTTTC.

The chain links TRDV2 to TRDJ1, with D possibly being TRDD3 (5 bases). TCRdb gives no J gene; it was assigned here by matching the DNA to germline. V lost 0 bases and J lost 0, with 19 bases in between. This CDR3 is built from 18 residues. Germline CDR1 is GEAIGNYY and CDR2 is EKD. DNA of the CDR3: TGTGCCTGTGACACCATGGTCCTTAGCTCCTGGGACACCGATAAACTCATCTTT. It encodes CACDTMVLSSWDTDKLIF.

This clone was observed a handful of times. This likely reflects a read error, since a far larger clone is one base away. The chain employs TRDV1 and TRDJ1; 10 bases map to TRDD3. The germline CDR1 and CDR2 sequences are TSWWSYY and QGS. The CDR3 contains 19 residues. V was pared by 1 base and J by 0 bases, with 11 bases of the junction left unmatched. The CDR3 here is CALGERHPGDTRDTDKLIF. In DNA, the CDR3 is TGTGCTCTTGGGGAACGGCACCCGGGGGATACGCGGGACACCGATAAACTCATCTTT.

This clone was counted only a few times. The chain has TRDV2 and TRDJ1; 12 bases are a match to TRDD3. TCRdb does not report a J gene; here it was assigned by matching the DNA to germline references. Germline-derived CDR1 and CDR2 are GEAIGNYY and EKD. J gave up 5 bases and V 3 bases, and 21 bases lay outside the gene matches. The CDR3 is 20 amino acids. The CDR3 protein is CACDPLGGVVLGDTGDKLIF. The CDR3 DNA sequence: TGTGCCTGTGACCCTCTAGGTGGAGTGGTACTGGGGGATACCGGGGATAAACTCATCTTT.

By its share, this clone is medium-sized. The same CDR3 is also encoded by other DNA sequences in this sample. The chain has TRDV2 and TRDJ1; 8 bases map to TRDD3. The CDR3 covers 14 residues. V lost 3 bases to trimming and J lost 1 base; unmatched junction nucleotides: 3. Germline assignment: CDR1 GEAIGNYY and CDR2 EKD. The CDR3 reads CACDLLGGTDKLIF. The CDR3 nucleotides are TGTGCCTGTGACCTACTGGGGGGCACCGATAAACTCATCTTT.

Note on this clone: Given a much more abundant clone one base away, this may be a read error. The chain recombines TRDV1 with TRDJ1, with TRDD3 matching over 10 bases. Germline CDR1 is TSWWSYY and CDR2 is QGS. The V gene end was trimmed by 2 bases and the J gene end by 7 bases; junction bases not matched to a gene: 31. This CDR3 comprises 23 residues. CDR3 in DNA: TGTGCTCTTGGGGAAGGGGGGGCAAATTATATCCAGCCAGCAGTACTGGGGGATCCTAAACTCATCTTT. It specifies CALGEGGANYIQPAVLGDPKLIF.

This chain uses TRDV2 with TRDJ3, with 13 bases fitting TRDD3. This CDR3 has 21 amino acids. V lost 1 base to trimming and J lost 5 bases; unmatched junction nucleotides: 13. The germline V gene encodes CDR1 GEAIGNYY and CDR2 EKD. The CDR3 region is CACDTHELGDTRTRDTRQMFF. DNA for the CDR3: TGTGCCTGTGACACTCACGAACTGGGGGATACGCGTACCAGGGACACCCGACAGATGTTTTTC.

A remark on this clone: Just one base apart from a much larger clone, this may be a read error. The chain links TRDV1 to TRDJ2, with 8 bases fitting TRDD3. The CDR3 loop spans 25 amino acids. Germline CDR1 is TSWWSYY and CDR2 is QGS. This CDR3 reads CAPGELMSGFPQLLGVHSLTAQLFF. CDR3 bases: TGTGCTCCTGGGGAACTTATGTCGGGGTTCCCCCAATTACTGGGGGTCCACTCTTTGACAGCACAACTCTTCTTT.

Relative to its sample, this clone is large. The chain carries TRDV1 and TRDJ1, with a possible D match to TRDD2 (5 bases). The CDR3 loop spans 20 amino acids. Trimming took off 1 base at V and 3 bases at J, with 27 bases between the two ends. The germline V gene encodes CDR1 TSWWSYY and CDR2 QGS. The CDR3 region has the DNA TGTGCTCTTGGGGAACCCTCCTTTTTGGCCCCCTCTCCCTACTCCGATAAACTCATCTTT. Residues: CALGEPSFLAPSPYSDKLIF.

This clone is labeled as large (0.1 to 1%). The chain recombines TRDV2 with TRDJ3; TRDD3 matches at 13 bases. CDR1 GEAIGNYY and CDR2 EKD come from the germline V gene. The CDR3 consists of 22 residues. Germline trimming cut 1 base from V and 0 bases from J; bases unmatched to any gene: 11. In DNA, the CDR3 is TGTGCCTGTGACACGATAAGACTGGGGGATACGTTATCCTCCTGGGACACCCGACAGATGTTTTTC. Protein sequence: CACDTIRLGDTLSSWDTRQMFF.

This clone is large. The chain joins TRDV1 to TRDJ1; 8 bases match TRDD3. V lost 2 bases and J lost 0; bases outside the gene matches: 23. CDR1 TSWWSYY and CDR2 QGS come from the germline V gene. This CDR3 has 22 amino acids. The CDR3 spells CALGEITFAKYYWGSNTDKLIF. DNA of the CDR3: TGTGCTCTTGGGGAAATTACCTTCGCCAAGTATTACTGGGGGTCAAACACCGATAAACTCATCTTT.

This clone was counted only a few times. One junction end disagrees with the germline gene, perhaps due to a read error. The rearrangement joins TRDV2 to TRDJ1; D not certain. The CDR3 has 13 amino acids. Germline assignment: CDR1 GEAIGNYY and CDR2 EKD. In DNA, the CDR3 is TGTGCCTGTGACCCGATTGGGAACGATAAACGCATCTTT. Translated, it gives CACDPIGNDKRIF.

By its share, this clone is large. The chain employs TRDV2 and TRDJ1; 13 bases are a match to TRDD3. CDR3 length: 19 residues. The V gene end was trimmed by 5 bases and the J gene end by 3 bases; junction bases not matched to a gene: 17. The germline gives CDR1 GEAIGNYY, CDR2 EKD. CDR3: CACVLGSRTGGYGSDKLIF. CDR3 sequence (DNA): TGTGCCTGTGTCCTCGGCTCCCGTACTGGGGGATACGGGTCCGATAAACTCATCTTT.

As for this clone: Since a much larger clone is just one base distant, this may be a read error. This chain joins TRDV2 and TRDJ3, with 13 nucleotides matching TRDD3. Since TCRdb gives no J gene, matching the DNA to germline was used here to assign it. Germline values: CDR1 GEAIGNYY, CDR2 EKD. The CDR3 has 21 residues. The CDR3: CACDTVLGDTRDSWDTRQMFF. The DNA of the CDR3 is TGTGCCTGTGACACCGTACTGGGGGATACGCGTGACTCCTGGGACACACGACAGATGTTTTTC.

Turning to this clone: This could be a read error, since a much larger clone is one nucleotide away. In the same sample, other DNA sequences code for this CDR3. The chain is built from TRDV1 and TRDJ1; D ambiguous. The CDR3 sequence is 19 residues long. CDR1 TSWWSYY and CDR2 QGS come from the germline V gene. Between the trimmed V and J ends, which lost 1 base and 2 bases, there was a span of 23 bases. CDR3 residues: CALGEQRVLKRSYTDKLIF. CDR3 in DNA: TGTGCTCTTGGGGAACAGCGGGTCCTCAAGAGGTCGTATACCGATAAACTCATCTTT.

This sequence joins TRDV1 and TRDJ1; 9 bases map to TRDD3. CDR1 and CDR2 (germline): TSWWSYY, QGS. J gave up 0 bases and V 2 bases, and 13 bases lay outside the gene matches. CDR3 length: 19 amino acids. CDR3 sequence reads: CALGEVASQAGGYTDKLIF. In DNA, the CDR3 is TGTGCTCTTGGGGAAGTTGCATCCCAAGCTGGGGGATACACCGATAAACTCATCTTT.

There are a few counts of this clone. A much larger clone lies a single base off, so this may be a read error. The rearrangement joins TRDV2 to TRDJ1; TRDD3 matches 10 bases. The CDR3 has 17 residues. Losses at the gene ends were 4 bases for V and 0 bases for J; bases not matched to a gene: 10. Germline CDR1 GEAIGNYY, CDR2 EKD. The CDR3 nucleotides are TGTGCCTGTGATTTACCGGGGGATACGGGGGACACCGATAAACTCATCTTT. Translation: CACDLPGDTGDTDKLIF.

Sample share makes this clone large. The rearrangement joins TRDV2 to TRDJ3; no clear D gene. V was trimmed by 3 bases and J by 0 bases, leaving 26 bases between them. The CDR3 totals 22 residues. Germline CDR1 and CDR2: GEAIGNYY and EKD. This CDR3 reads CACDSVDYRRSRSSWDTRQMFF. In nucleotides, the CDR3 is TGTGCCTGTGACTCGGTGGATTATCGACGTTCCCGCAGCTCCTGGGACACCCGACAGATGTTTTTC.

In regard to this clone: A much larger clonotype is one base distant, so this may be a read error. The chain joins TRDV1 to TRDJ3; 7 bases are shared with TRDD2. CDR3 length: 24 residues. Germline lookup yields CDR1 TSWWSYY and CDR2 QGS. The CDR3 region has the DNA TGTGCTCTTGGGGACGACGATATTTTCCTACCCCAGGGGAGTAGGACCTGGGACATCCGACAGATGTTTTTC. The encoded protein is CALGDDDIFLPQGSRTWDIRQMFF.

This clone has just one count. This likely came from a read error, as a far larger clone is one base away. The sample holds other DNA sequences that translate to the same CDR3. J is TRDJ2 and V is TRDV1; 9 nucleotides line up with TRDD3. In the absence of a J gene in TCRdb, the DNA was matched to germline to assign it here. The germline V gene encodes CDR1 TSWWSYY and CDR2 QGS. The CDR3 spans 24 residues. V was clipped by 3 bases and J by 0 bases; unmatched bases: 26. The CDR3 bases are TGTGCTCTTGGGGACCCCCGCCCCCCTTCACGGAGACTGGGGGACCCCGCTTTGACAGCACAACTCTTCTTT. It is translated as CALGDPRPPSRRLGDPALTAQLFF.

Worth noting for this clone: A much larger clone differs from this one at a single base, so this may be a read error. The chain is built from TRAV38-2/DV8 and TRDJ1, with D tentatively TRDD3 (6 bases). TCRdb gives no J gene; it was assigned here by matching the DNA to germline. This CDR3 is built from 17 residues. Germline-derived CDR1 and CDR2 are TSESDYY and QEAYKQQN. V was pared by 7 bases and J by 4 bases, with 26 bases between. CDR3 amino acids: CAYRGGTPSGYNDKLIF. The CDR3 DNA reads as TGTGCTTATCGTGGGGGTACTCCCTCGGGGTACAACGATAAACTCATCTTT.

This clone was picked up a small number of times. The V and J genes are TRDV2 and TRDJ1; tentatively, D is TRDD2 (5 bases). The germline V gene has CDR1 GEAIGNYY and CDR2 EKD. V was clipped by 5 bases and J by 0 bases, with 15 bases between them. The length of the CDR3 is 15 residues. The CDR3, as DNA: TGTGCCTGTGTTTTCCTCTCCGGCTACACCGATAAACTCATCTTT. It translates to CACVFLSGYTDKLIF.

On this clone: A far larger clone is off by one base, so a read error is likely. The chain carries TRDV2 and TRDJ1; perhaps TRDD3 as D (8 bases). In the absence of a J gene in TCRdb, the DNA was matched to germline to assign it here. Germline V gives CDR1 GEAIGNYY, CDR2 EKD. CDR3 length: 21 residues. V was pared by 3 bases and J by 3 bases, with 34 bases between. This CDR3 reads CACDGLPGLPKQTGGADKLIF. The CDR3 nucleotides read TGTGCCTGTGACGGTCTACCAGGGCTTCCTAAGCAGACTGGGGGTGCCGATAAACTCATCTTT.

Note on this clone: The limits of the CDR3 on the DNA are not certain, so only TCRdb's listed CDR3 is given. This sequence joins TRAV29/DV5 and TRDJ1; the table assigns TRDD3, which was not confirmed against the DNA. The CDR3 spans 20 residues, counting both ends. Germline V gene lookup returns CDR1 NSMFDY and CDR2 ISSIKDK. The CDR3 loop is CSVLLCSSNSPWWVTDKLIF.

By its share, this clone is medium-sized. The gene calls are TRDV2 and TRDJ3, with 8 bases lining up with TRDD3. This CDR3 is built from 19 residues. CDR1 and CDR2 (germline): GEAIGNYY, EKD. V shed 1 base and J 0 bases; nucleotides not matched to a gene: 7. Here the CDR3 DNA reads TGTGCCTGTGACACTGGGGGATTCCTCCTCTCCTGGGACACCCGACAGATGTTTTTC. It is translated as CACDTGGFLLSWDTRQMFF.

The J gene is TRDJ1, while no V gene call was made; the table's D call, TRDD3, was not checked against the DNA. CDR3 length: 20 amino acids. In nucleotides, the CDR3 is TGTGCCTGTGACGCCTTACTGGGGGATACGTCGGTCAGGTTCACCGATAAACTCATCTTT. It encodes CACDALLGDTSVRFTDKLIF.

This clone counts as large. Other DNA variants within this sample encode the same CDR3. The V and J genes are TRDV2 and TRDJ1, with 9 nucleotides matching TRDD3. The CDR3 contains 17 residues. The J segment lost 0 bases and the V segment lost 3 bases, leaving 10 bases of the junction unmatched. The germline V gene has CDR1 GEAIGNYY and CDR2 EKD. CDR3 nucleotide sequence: TGTGCCTGTGACGCGCTCACTGGGGGAATGTACACCGATAAACTCATCTTT. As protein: CACDALTGGMYTDKLIF.